The subject of this entry is one T cell receptor (beta chain). This clonotype appeared many times. Its binding antigen is unknown. It has no much larger one-base neighbor in the sample; base qualities were not kept. The TCR beta CDR3 regions were amplified from the RNA transcripts. The TCR CDR3 was subjected to a first round of RT-PCR using the HTBI primer set and the Qiagen OneStep RT-PCR kit. Libraries were constructed in a second round of multiplex PCR, after which size selection and purification were carried out. Sequencing of the libraries was done on an Illumina HiSeq2000 using paired-end 100 bp reads. As for the authors' bioinformatics: Raw data were processed with SOAPnuke, discarding reads with adapters, uncalled bases, mean Phred below 15, or no exact constant-primer or identifier match. COPE v1.2.5 was used to merge high-quality paired reads, and clonotypes were defined as unique nucleotide sequences. MiTCR v1.1 was used to align clonotypes to the IMGT TRBV, TRBD and TRBJ reference segments. The analysis was restricted to V-J combinations with a frequency above 0.0001, which together covered 99.2% of the repertoires. The TCS score was defined as F50 (clonal expansion) divided by E x V (chaos), with BLOSUM62-based TCRdist calculated between CDR3 peptides within each V-J. Welch's t-statistics and random forest reduced fewer than 600 V-J features to 13, which were used in a naive Bayes classifier (R e1071). TCRdb passed the public sequencing reads through fastp at Q25 and MiXCR, retaining productive beta sequences. Merged by CDR3 protein, the rows form single entries marked with the most common genes and DNA. These V and J calls originate from TCRdb's pipeline instead of the authors' own analysis. The sample data list 550,000 to 850,000 distinct CDR3 sequences, and under 20% of these were observed just once. Over 15% of the sample rests with the top ten.

This specimen comes from a study of T cells in Graves' hyperthyroidism and ophthalmopathy (dated by TCRdb to between 2018 and 2021). The study in broad terms: Peripheral blood was sampled at the time of initial diagnosis, prior to any treatment. Prospective prediction of ophthalmopathy was tested in an independent validation cohort consisting of 18 hyperthyroidism patients and about 17 patients who later progressed to ophthalmopathy. Once sampling was done, hyperthyroidism patients were given methimazole at a starting dose of 30 mg daily, whereas ophthalmopathy patients were given high-dose intravenous methylprednisolone. The roughly 100 discovery patients were randomly split 7:3 into training and test sets. The study also compared thyroid tissue and blood T-cell repertoires from five or six Graves' hyperthyroidism patients. TCR V-J signatures able to tell the groups apart were searched for in a discovery cohort of about a hundred patients, of whom 43 had Graves' ophthalmopathy and roughly 59 had stable Graves' hyperthyroidism. TCR Vbeta CDR3 sequencing of roughly 140 peripheral blood samples (about 45 ophthalmopathy, around 80 hyperthyroidism and roughly 17 progressor patients) is reported in the paper. General conclusions and limits of the study: Ophthalmopathy was separated from stable hyperthyroidism by a 13 V-J signature model, with 85% to 90% sensitivity and around 81% specificity obtained in cross-validation and 80%/75% obtained in testing. Most expanded thyroid clonotypes (frequency above 0.001) were also detected in blood, a finding suggesting that blood repertoires may reflect thyroid immune responses. In validation, progression to ophthalmopathy was predicted by the model with 70.59% sensitivity and 72.22% specificity, a median of 6.5 months before onset. Sample size was not statistically predetermined, and investigators were not blinded to group allocation.

V lost 6 bases and J lost 2 bases, and the count of bases not matched to a germline gene is 10. The CDR3 numbers 16 residues from cysteine through phenylalanine. The kept DNA is CDR3 alone, 48 bases in frame from the first base. For CDR1 and CDR2, the germline V gene lists MNHNS and SASEGT. Hyperthyroidism patients were newly diagnosed, with disease duration under 2 months, and aged 18 to 65 years. Any patient with an uncontrolled infection, another autoimmune disease, pregnancy or lactation was excluded. Diagnoses relied on clinical symptoms, serum thyroxine and TRAb, thyroid ultrasound and orbital computed tomography. Blood from progressor patients was drawn when they were first diagnosed with hyperthyroidism, before any ophthalmopathy symptoms appeared. Ficoll-Paque density gradient centrifugation was used to isolate PBMCs from about 9.4 ml of fresh peripheral blood. Progressor patients were initially diagnosed with Graves' hyperthyroidism and developed ophthalmopathy during follow-up. Total RNA was extracted with Trizol reagent, and quality was checked on an Agilent 2100 Bioanalyzer.

The V and J genes are TRBV6-1 and TRBJ1-5; a stretch of 7 junction bases matches TRBD1. Sequencing was done on a sample of blood. The TCR sequence derives from a woman aged 45 to 65 with Graves' hyperthyroidism that later progressed to Graves' ophthalmopathy. The CDR3 has the sequence CASRDRAEGGNQPQHF. Read as DNA, the sequence is TGTGCCAGCAGAGACAGGGCCGAGGGTGGCAATCAGCCCCAGCATTTT.